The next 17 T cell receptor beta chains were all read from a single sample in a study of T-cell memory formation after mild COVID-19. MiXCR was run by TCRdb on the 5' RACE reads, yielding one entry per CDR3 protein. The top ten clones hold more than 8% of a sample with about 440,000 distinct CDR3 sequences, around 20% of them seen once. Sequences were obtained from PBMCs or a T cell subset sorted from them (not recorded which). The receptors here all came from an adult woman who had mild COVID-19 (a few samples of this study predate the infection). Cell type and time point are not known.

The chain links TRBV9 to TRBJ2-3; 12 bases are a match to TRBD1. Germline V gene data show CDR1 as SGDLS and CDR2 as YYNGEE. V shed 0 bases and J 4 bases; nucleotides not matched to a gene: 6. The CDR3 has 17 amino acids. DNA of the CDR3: TGTGCCAGCAGCGTAGTGCCTGGGACAGGGGGCGCAGATACGCAGTATTTT. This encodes CASSVVPGTGGADTQYF.

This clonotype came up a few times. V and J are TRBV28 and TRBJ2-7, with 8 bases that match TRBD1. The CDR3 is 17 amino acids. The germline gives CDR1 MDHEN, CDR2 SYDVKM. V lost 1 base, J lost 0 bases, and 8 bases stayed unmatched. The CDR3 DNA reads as TGTGCCAGCAGTTTATCCGGGACAGGTAAAAGCTCCTACGAGCAGTACTTC. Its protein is CASSLSGTGKSSYEQYF.

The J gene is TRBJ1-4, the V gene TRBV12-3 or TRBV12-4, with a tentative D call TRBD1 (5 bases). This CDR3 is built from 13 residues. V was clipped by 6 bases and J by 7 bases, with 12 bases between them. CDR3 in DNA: TGTGCCAGCAGGACCCAGGGTATTGAAAAACTGTTTTTT. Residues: CASRTQGIEKLFF.

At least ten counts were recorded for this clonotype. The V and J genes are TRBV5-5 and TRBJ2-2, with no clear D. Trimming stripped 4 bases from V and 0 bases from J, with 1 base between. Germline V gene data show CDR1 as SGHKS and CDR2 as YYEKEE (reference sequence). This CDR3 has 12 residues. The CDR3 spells CASSPNTGELFF. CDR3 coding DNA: TGTGCCAGCAGCCCGAACACCGGGGAGCTGTTTTTT.

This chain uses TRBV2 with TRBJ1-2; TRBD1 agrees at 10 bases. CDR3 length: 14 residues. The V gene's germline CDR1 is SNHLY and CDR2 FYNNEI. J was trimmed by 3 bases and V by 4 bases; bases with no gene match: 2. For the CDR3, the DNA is TGTGCCAGCAGTGGACAGGGGGCGGACTATGGCTACACCTTC. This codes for CASSGQGADYGYTF.

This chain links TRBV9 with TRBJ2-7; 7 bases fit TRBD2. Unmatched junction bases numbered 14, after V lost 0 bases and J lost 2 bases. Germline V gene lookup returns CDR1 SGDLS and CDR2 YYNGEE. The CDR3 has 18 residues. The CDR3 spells CASSVGRDYSITAYEQYF. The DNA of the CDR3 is TGTGCCAGCAGCGTAGGTAGGGACTACTCGATTACTGCCTACGAGCAGTACTTC.

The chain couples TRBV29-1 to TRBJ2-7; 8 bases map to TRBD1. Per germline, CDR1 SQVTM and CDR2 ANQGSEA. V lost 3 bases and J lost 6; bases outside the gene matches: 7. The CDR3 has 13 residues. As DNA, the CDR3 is TGCAGCGTTGACCCCGGGACAGGCCTCGAGCAGTACTTC. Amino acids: CSVDPGTGLEQYF.

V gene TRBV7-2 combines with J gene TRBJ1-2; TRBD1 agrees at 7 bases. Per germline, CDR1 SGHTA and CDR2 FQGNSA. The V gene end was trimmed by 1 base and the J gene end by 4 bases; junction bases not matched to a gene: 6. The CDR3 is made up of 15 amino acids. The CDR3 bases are TGTGCCAGCAGCTTAGGGTCAGGGGGAAGCTATGGCTACACCTTC. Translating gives CASSLGSGGSYGYTF.

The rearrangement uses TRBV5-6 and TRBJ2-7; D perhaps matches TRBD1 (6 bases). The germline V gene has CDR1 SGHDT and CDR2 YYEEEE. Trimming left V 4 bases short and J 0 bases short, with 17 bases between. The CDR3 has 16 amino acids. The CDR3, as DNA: TGTGCCAGCAGCCCTAACTTCAGGGGTATCTCCTACGAGCAGTACTTC. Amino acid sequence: CASSPNFRGISYEQYF.

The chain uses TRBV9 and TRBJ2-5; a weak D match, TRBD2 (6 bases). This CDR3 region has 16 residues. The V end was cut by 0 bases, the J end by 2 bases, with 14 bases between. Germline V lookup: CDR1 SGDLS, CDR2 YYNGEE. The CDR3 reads CASSVAASDGQETQYF. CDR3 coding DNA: TGTGCCAGCAGCGTAGCAGCTAGCGATGGACAAGAGACCCAGTACTTC.

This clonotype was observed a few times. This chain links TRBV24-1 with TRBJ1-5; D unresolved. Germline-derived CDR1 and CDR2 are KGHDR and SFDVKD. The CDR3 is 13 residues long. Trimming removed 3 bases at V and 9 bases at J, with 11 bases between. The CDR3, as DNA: TGTGCCACCAGTGATCTTAGTTGGTCGCCCCAGCATTTT. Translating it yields CATSDLSWSPQHF.

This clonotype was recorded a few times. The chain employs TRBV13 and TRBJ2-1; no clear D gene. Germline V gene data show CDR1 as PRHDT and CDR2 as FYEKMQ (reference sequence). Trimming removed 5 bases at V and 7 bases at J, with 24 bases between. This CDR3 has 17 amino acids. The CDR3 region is CASSTSHRNAGGNEQFF. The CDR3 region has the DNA TGTGCCAGCAGCACAAGCCATAGGAACGCCGGTGGGAATGAGCAGTTCTTC.

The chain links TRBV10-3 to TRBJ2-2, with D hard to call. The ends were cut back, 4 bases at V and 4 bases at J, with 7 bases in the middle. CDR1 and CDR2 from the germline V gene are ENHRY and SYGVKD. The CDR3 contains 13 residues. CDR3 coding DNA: TGTGCCATCAGTGTTAGTAGCACCGGGGAGCTGTTTTTT. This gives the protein CAISVSSTGELFF.

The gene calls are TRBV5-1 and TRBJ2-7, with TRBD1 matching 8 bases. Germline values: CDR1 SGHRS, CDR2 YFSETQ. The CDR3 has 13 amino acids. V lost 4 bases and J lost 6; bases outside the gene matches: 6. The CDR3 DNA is TGCGCCAGCAGCCAACAGACAGGGGCCGAGCAGTACTTC. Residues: CASSQQTGAEQYF.

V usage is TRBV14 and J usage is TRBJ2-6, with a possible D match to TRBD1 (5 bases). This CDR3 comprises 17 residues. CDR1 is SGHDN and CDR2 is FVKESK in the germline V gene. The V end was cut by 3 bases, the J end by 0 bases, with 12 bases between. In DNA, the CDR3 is TGTGCCAGCAGCCAGGGGTACAGGTTCTCTGGGGCCAACGTCCTGACTTTC. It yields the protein CASSQGYRFSGANVLTF.

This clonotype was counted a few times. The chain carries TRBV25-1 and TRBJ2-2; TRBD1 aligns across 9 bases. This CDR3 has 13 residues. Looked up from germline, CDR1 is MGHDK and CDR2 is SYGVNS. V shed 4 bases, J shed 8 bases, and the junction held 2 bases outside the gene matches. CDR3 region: CASSGDRAGELFF. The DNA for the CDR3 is TGTGCCAGCAGTGGGGACAGGGCTGGGGAGCTGTTTTTT.

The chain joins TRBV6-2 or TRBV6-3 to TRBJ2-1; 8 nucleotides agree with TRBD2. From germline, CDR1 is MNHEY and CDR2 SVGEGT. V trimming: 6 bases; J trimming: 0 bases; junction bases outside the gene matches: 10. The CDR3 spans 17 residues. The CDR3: CASSRRTSGGSYNEQFF. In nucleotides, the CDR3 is TGTGCCAGCAGCCGGCGAACTAGCGGAGGCTCCTACAATGAGCAGTTCTTC.